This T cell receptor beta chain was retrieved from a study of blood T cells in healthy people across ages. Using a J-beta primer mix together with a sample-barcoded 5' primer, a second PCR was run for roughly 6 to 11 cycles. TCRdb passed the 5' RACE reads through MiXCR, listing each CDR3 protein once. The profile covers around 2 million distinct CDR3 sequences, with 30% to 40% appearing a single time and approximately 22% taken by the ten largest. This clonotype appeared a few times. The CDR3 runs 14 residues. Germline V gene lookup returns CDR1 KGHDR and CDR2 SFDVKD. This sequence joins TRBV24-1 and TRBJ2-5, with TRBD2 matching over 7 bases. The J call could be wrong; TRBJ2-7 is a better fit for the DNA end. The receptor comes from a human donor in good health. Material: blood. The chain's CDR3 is CATSDLGLGDEQYF. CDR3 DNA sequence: TGTGCCACCAGTGATTTGGGACTAGGGGACGAGCAGTACTTC.